This T cell receptor (beta chain) was recovered during a study of early T cells in non-severe SARS-CoV-2 infection. This CDR3 is 18 amino acids long. Germline-derived CDR1 and CDR2 are LGHDT and YNNKEL (reference sequence). The trim removed 5 bases at V and 5 bases at J, leaving 12 bases unmatched. Study-level results: Reliance on VDJdb matching favored anti-spike CD8 responses; private and CD4 specificities were missed.

There are many counts of this clonotype. Its specificity is not known. Unique molecular identifiers were added to individual cDNA molecules. A single record per CDR3 protein comes from TCRdb applying MiXCR to the 5' RACE reads. The sample lists about 67,000 distinct CDR3 sequences, roughly 11% seen once, with 3% to 4% in the top ten. The sample taken for sequencing was whole blood. The receptor was derived from an adult who was a healthcare worker with PCR-confirmed SARS-CoV-2 infection or an uninfected control (not recorded which). The chain recombines TRBV3-1 with TRBJ2-5, with 15 bases aligning to TRBD2. CDR3 DNA sequence: TGTGCCAGCAGCAACGGGACTAGCGGGAGGAGACCTCGGGAGACCCAGTACTTC. Protein sequence: CASSNGTSGRRPRETQYF.